This T cell receptor (beta chain) was documented in a study of blood T cells in healthy people across ages (dated by TCRdb to between 2014 and 2016). Broadly, across the study: In model experiments, template switching captured about one uniquely barcoded TCR beta cDNA molecule for every two T cells. Age-related changes in TCR beta repertoire diversity were measured in the study by deep sequencing normalized with unique cDNA molecular identifiers. The donors were divided into four age groups: young (average around 16 years), middle-aged (roughly 42), aged (about 62) and long-lived (roughly 86). For two donors (one aged 18 to 30 and one aged 80 or older), the study analyzed two additional independent replicas of 1 million unique cDNA reads from the same blood draw. General conclusions and limits of the study: Compared with the aged group, the long-lived group had more naive CD4+ T cells, fewer expanded clones and increased TCR diversity, a pattern suggesting age selection. Because profiling used bulk unsorted PBMCs, naive and antigen-experienced compartments could not be compared conclusively. As age increased, observed TCR beta diversity per million T cells dropped in a roughly linear way, and a significant reduction was already evident by age around 41. The percentage of naive T cells measured by flow cytometry correlated strongly with observed TCR beta diversity. Because the CMV infection status of the donors was unknown, age-related changes in expanded clonotypes may potentially have been confounded. Total diversity estimates from one million sequenced T cells were considered lower bounds and underestimates.

Regarding this clonotype: There is no known antigen for this receptor. One base away there is no much larger clone; base qualities are not given.

Systemically healthy Caucasian individuals from Russia, approximately 39 in total and aged about 6 to 90 years, were included as donors. Approximately 10 milliliters of peripheral blood were collected from each donor into EDTA-treated Vacutainer tubes. Ficoll-Paque density-gradient centrifugation was used to isolate PBMCs, with at least 7 million per sample. Total RNA was extracted from PBMCs with Trizol reagent, with at least 5 micrograms obtained per sample. For every donor, an aliquot of PBMCs went through flow cytometry to measure the percentages of naive CD45RAhigh/CD27high T cells. CDR1 and CDR2 were assigned from the germline V gene as SGHAT and FQNNGV. V is shortened by 9 bases, J by 6 bases, and the region joining them spans 16 bases. The CDR3 runs 13 amino acids, cysteine and phenylalanine included. Only the CDR3 DNA stays, 39 bases, in frame from base 1. Library creation used 5' RACE. The sequencer was an Illumina HiSeq 2500. The second PCR ran for about 6 to 12 cycles and used a J-beta primer mix along with a sample-barcoded 5' primer. A template-switch 5' adaptor carrying 12 random nucleotides introduced a unique molecular identifier onto each TCR beta cDNA molecule. Each sample yielded at least 3 million CDR3-containing paired-end reads. All of the RNA was converted into first-strand cDNA using the Mint cDNA synthesis kit, with a TRBC-specific oligonucleotide serving as the primer. Following uracil-DNA glycosylase treatment, a first 18-cycle PCR with universal primers M1SS and BC2_uni_R was performed on all cDNA. For the original study's pipeline: Each sample was normalized by randomly selecting 1 million high-quality reads, each carrying a distinct molecular identifier. Reads with shared molecular identifiers were discarded instead of being binned into consensus sequences. CDR3 identification, clonotype clustering and error correction used MiTCR with a Q25 quality threshold and the strictest error-elimination algorithm. A nonparametric unseen species model using Euler transformation provided a lower-bound estimate of total TCR beta diversity. TCRdb itself trimmed the public reads at Q25 with fastp, ran MiXCR and retained productive beta chains. Identical CDR3 proteins give one entry, which carries the most common genes and DNA. TCRdb, not the original authors, processed these V and J calls. Across this sample there are 780,000 or so distinct CDR3 sequences, with 20% to 25% seen only once. The ten largest clones add up to under 4.5% of the sample.

This same sample was also part of a study on T cells of mothers and their children. Drawing on the second study: Donors were nine systemically healthy Caucasian individuals: three mothers and their six children. cDNA synthesis consumed the entire amount of extracted RNA, loaded at about 1.5 ug RNA in each 15 ul reaction. In the second PCR, the M1S primer introduced both the sample barcodes and 2-4 random nucleotides. Over 9 million TCR beta CDR3 reads came from each mother, compared with some 3.1 million reads from each child. TCR recombination output is similarly shaped by thymic selection in related and unrelated pairs, with a minor effect exerted by inherited differences. Normalized repertoire overlap in related mother-child pairs was always slightly higher than in unrelated mother-child pairs, but the difference was never significant. No persistent microchimeric T cell clones were found, with a detection sensitivity of 85 to 100 clones per million clonotypes. To look for features that set related mother-child pairs apart from unrelated individuals, the researchers ran deep NGS to compare the TCR beta repertoires of mothers and children. Mothers averaged around 43 +/- 4 years of age and children averaged approximately 11 +/- 4 years. After adapter ligation was performed with NEBNext reagents, the libraries were sequenced on an Illumina HiSeq 2000 with 100+100 nt paired-end reads. To avoid cross-contamination, the mother libraries and the child libraries were prepared a month apart and sequenced in separate runs. For each donor, between roughly 450,000 and 2,100,000 distinct TCR beta clonotypes were identified. Naive TCR beta clonotypes were estimated from low-frequency clonotypes matched to each donor's FACS-determined naive share, without sorting.

The sequence joins TRBV11-2 to TRBJ2-3, with the identity of the D gene unclear. Material for sequencing was blood. The receptor was derived from a boy younger than 18 in good health. The sequenced DNA is TGTGCCAGTCGCGACCAAACTGAGGATACGCAGTATTTT. It is translated as CASRDQTEDTQYF.